These 9 T cell receptor beta chains originate from one sample sequenced in a study of blood T cell repertoires in COVID-19. Some clones are missing from TCRdb's copy, which holds only in-frame ones; the method was immunoSEQ multiplex PCR. The sample lists under 250,000 clones; around 89% were seen once. Sequenced input: peripheral blood. These receptors all stem from a man aged 30-40 years with COVID-19, enrolled during active disease.

This sequence joins TRBV10-3 and TRBJ1-1; D unresolved. Germline assignment: CDR1 ENHRY and CDR2 SYGVKD. V dropped 7 bases and J dropped 2 bases, with 5 bases sitting between them. This CDR3 is built from 11 residues. CDR3 in amino acids: CAITQNTEAFF. CDR3 in DNA: TGTGCCATCACCCAAAACACTGAAGCTTTCTTT.

The rearrangement uses TRBV30 and TRBJ2-7; maybe TRBD2 (5 bases). The length of the CDR3 is 11 residues. The V gene lost 4 bases and the J gene lost 4 bases, with 8 bases spanning the gap. The germline V gene has CDR1 GTSNPN and CDR2 SVGIG (reference sequence). The CDR3 nucleotides read TGTGCCTGGAAACGGGATTACGAGCAGTACTTC. Its protein is CAWKRDYEQYF.

The chain joins TRBV2 to TRBJ2-2; 10 bases line up with TRBD2. The CDR3 has 15 residues. V was clipped by 10 bases and J by 4 bases; unmatched bases: 9. In germline, CDR1 is SNHLY, CDR2 FYNNEI. The DNA for the CDR3 is TGTGCCACAGAATATAGCGGGGGGCCCACCGGGGAGCTGTTTTTT. It is translated as CATEYSGGPTGELFF.

The chain has TRBV10-3 and TRBJ2-7, with no clear D. V was trimmed by 5 bases and J by 2 bases, leaving 4 bases between them. Germline V gene data show CDR1 as ENHRY and CDR2 as SYGVKD. The CDR3 is made up of 11 amino acids. The CDR3 region is CAISIAYEQYF. CDR3 nucleotides: TGTGCCATCAGTATAGCCTACGAGCAGTACTTC.

The chain combines TRBV19 with TRBJ2-1, with 10 bases matching TRBD1. Germline V gene sequence: CDR1 LNHDA, CDR2 SQIVND (reference sequence). After removal of 3 bases from V and 3 bases from J, the junction contained 8 bases not matched to a gene. This CDR3 spans 17 amino acids. CDR3 nucleotide sequence: TGTGCCAGTAGTATGGGGACAGGGGTCCCTTTCTACAATGAGCAGTTCTTC. Its translation is CASSMGTGVPFYNEQFF.

The chain has TRBV5-1 and TRBJ2-2; weak D call: TRBD1 (6 bases). Trimming removed 0 bases at V and 0 bases at J, with 12 bases between. CDR3 length: 17 amino acids. CDR1 and CDR2 from the germline V gene are SGHRS and YFSETQ. The CDR3 here is CASSLGPGATNTGELFF. For the CDR3, the DNA is TGCGCCAGCAGCTTGGGTCCAGGGGCGACGAACACCGGGGAGCTGTTTTTT.

The chain joins TRBV7-8 to TRBJ1-5; TRBD1 matches 8 bases. Germline V gene lookup returns CDR1 SGHVS and CDR2 FQNEAQ. This CDR3 is 15 amino acids long. The junction had 8 bases not matched to a gene; V was cut back by 6 bases and J by 4 bases. The CDR3 region is CASSWGQGANQPQHF. The CDR3 DNA is TGTGCCAGCAGTTGGGGGCAGGGGGCAAATCAGCCCCAGCATTTT.

The CDR3, as DNA: TGTGCCAGCAGCGTAGCCCCCCTAGCGGGAGTTGGAGATGAGCAGTTCTTC. Amino acid sequence: CASSVAPLAGVGDEQFF. The chain links TRBV9 to TRBJ2-1, with 10 nucleotides matching TRBD2. The germline V gene has CDR1 SGDLS and CDR2 YYNGEE. The CDR3 length is 17 residues. The V and J ends lost 0 bases and 8 bases, in that order; junction bases with no gene match: 11.

The V and J genes are TRBV7-2 and TRBJ2-7; 10 nucleotides match TRBD2. The CDR3 has 17 residues. Germline CDR1 and CDR2: SGHTA and FQGNSA. The ends lost 3 bases at V and 7 bases at J; junction bases unmatched: 15. The DNA of the CDR3 is TGTGCCAGCAGCTTCCTACTAGCGGGAAGGGGACTCTGGGAGCAGTACTTC. It encodes CASSFLLAGRGLWEQYF.